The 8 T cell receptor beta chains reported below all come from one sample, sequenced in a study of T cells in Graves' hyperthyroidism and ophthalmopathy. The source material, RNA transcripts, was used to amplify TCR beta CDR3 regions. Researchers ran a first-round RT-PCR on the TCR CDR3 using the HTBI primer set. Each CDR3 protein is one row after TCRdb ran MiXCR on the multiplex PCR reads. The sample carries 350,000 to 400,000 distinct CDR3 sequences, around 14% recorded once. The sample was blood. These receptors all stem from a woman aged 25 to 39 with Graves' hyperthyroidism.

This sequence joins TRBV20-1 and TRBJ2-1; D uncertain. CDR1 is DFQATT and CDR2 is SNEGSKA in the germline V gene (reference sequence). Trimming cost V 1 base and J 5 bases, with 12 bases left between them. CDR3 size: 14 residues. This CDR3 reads CSARGLLPNNEQFF. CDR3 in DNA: TGCAGTGCTAGAGGTCTTCTGCCCAACAATGAGCAGTTCTTC.

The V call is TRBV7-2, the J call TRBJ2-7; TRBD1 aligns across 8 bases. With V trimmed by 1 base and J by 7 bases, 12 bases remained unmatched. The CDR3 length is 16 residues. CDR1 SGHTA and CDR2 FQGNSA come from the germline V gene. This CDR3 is CASSLVEAGTGNEQYF. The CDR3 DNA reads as TGTGCCAGCAGCTTAGTAGAAGCCGGGACAGGCAATGAGCAGTACTTC.

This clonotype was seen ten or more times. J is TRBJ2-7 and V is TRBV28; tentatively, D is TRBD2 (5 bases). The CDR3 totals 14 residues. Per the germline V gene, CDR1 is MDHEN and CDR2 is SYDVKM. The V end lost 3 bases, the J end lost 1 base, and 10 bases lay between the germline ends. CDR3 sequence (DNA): TGTGCCAGCAGTTTCATGTTAGCGTCCTACGAGCAGTACTTC. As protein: CASSFMLASYEQYF.

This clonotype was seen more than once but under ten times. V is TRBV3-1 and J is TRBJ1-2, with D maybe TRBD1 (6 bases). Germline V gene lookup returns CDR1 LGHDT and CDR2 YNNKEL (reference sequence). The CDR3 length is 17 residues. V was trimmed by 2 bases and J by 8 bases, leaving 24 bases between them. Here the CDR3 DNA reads TGTGCCAGCAGCCAAAGTAGAAGTCCGACAGGCCGATCGGGCTACACCTTC. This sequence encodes CASSQSRSPTGRSGYTF.

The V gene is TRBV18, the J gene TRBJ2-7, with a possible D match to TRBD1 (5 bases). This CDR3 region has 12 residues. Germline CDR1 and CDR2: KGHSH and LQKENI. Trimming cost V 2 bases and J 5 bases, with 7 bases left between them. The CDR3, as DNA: TGTGCCAGCTCACCAAGGGGCCACGAGCAGTACTTC. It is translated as CASSPRGHEQYF.

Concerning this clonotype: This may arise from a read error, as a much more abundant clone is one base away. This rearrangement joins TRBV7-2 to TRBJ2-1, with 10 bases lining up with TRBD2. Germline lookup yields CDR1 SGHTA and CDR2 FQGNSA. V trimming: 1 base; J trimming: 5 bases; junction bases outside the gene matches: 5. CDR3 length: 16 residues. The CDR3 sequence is CASSLESGRANNEQFF. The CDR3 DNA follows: TGTGCCAGCAGCTTAGAAAGCGGGAGGGCCAACAATGAGCAGTTCTTC.

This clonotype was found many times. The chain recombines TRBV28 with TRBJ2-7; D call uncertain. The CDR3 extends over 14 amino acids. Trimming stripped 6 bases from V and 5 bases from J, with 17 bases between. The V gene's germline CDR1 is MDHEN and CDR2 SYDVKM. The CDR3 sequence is CASRSPRGSHEQYF. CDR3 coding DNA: TGTGCCAGCAGATCGCCCAGAGGTTCCCACGAGCAGTACTTC.

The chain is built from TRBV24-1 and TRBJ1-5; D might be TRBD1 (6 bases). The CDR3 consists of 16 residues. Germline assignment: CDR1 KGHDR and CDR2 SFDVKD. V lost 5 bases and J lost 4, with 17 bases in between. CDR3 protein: CATSGKVGAVNQPQHF. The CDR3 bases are TGTGCCACCAGTGGCAAAGTGGGGGCCGTAAATCAGCCCCAGCATTTT.